This is a list of T cell receptor beta chains from one sample in a study of T cell repertoires in cytomegalovirus infection. TCRdb ran MiXCR on the reads and lists one entry per CDR3 protein. The sample carries some 480,000 distinct CDR3 sequences, 30% to 40% recorded once. These receptors' targets are unknown. The material sequenced was cultured PBMCs, taken from culture after CMV antigen stimulation. The receptor source for this set is a human donor in good health (CMV status not recorded). Some clones in this sample may be carry-over from other donors' samples. Both conserved end residues are part of each CDR3. The D gene is left open where the match is weak. Expanded clones get a size class; other rows say once, few or many, or leave the size out.

-,TRBV27,TRBJ2-3,-,TGTGCCAGCAGTTTACTTGCCGCCACAGATACGCAGTATTTT,CASSLLAATDTQYF
TRBD2,TRBV2,TRBJ2-5,-,TGTGCCAGCAGTCCCCTCCTAGCGGGAGAAGAGACCCAGTACTTC,CASSPLLAGEETQYF
-,TRBV7-2,TRBJ2-3,many,TGTGCCAGCACCCGGGGGAGGGGGTCAGATACGCAGTATTTT,CASTRGRGSDTQYF
TRBD2,TRBV7-2,TRBJ2-1,few,TGTGCCAGCGGACCCAGCGGGGGCTCTTACAATGAGCAGTTCTTC,CASGPSGGSYNEQFF
-,TRBV24-1,TRBJ2-1,few,TGTGCCACCAGTTCCTTCTATCGCACCAATGAGCAGTTCTTC,CATSSFYRTNEQFF
-,TRBV19,TRBJ1-3,-,TGTGCCACCCTGCCCGGGACCGGAGACTTCGCGGACACCATATATTTT,CATLPGTGDFADTIYF
-,TRBV7-9,TRBJ2-7,few,TGTGCCAGCAGCTTAGGGGTCCGGACCTACGAGCAGTACTTC,CASSLGVRTYEQYF
-,TRBV12-3/TRBV12-4,TRBJ2-2,-,TGTGCCAGCAGTTTATACCTGAGCGGGAACACCGGGGAGCTGTTTTTT,CASSLYLSGNTGELFF
-,TRBV6-1,TRBJ2-5,-,TGTGCCAGCAGTTCGGGCTACCAAGAGACCCAGTACTTC,CASSSGYQETQYF
TRBD2,TRBV7-2,TRBJ2-4,-,TGTGCCAGCAGCCTAACTAGCGGAGAAGCCAAAAACATTCAGTACTTC,CASSLTSGEAKNIQYF
-,TRBV20-1,TRBJ1-5,-,TGCAGTGCTAGAGAGCAGGTCGAACGGCCCCAGCATTTT,CSAREQVERPQHF
-,TRBV7-2,TRBJ2-2,few,TGTGCCAGCAGTCGAGAGGGGTACACCGGGGAGCTGTTTTTT,CASSREGYTGELFF
-,TRBV5-1,TRBJ2-1,-,TGCGCCAGCAGCTTTTCCGGTGACAGGCCCTACAATGAGCAGTTCTTC,CASSFSGDRPYNEQFF
-,TRBV19,TRBJ2-1,many,TGTGCCAGTAGTCCACGGACTCAACTCGCCTACAATGAGCAGTTCTTC,CASSPRTQLAYNEQFF